Following are 17 T cell receptor beta chains from one sample sequenced in a study of cytomegalovirus exposure and HLA in healthy donors. In the PCR, 60 Vbeta and 13 Jbeta primers were used. Clones were sequenced by immunoSEQ multiplex PCR, and TCRdb holds only the in-frame ones, with some missing. Of about 190,000 clones in the sample, around 84% were seen once. Sequencing used PBMCs. The receptors shown here come from a woman aged 45 to 65 in good health and CMV-seropositive.

In this sample, this clone turned up a few times. The genes are TRBV2 and TRBJ2-7, with D maybe TRBD1 (6 bases). Trimming took 6 bases from V and 1 from J, leaving 16 bases between them. CDR1 and CDR2 (germline): SNHLY, FYNNEI. The CDR3 covers 15 residues. The CDR3 sequence: CASSPDRQRSYEQYF. DNA for the CDR3: TGTGCCAGCAGCCCCGACAGGCAGAGGTCCTACGAGCAGTACTTC.

The V call is TRBV4-1, the J call TRBJ1-2; TRBD1 might be the D (6 bases). From germline, CDR1 is MGHRA and CDR2 YSYEKL. The V end was cut by 1 base, the J end by 3 bases, with 9 bases between. This CDR3 spans 14 amino acids. This CDR3 is CASSQVNRDYGYTF. For the CDR3, the DNA is TGCGCCAGCAGCCAAGTAAACAGGGACTATGGCTACACCTTC.

V and J are TRBV5-6 and TRBJ2-3, with unresolved D. There are 12 residues in the CDR3. CDR1 SGHDT and CDR2 YYEEEE come from the germline V gene. Trimming removed 2 bases from V and 4 bases from J, with 5 bases in between. The CDR3 here is CASSFSADTQYF. The CDR3 DNA reads as TGTGCCAGCAGCTTTTCGGCAGATACGCAGTATTTT.

The chain uses TRBV4-1 and TRBJ1-5; a weak D match, TRBD1 (6 bases). Germline loops: CDR1 MGHRA, CDR2 YSYEKL. This CDR3 region has 16 residues. V dropped 0 bases and J dropped 1 base, with 10 bases sitting between them. CDR3 in amino acids: CASSQELGQSNQPQHF. The CDR3 DNA reads as TGCGCCAGCAGCCAAGAATTGGGACAAAGCAATCAGCCCCAGCATTTT.

This sequence joins TRBV7-3 and TRBJ2-3; the D gene is possibly TRBD2 (5 bases). The CDR3 extends over 14 amino acids. With 1 base removed from V and 4 bases from J, the gap between germline ends came to 9 bases. Germline loops: CDR1 SGHTA, CDR2 FQGTGA. CDR3 residues: CASSLSGPADTQYF. In nucleotides, the CDR3 is TGTGCCAGCAGCTTAAGCGGGCCGGCAGATACGCAGTATTTT.

A word on this clone: Compared with germline, one end of the junction differs, possibly owing to a read error. The gene calls are TRBV7-9 and TRBJ2-7; 13 positions match TRBD2. In germline, CDR1 is SEHNR, CDR2 FQNEAQ (reference sequence). The CDR3 consists of 15 residues. The CDR3: CSSSPLAGGLYEQYF. The CDR3 DNA follows: TGTTCCAGCAGCCCACTAGCGGGAGGGCTCTACGAGCAGTACTTC.

Points on this clone: A junction end diverges from the germline sequence, so it may reflect a read error. This sample includes further DNA sequences coding for the same CDR3. The chain couples TRBV6-6 to TRBJ2-7; tentatively, D is TRBD1 (5 bases). CDR1 and CDR2 (germline): MNHNY, SVGAGI (reference sequence). CDR3 length: 15 amino acids. The CDR3 nucleotides read TGTGCCAGCAGTCGACCCACAGGCTCCTCGGGCGAGCAGTATTTC. It codes for CASSRPTGSSGEQYF.

The rearrangement uses TRBV15 and TRBJ2-7; D may be TRBD2 (5 bases). CDR3 length: 14 residues. The V gene's germline CDR1 is LNHNV and CDR2 YYDKDF (reference sequence). V shed 0 bases and J shed 3 bases, with 9 bases lying between them. In DNA, the CDR3 is TGTGCCACCAGCAGAGATGAGGGCAGCTACGAGCAGTACTTC. Its protein product is CATSRDEGSYEQYF.

The rearrangement joins TRBV4-1 to TRBJ1-5, with D perhaps TRBD1 (5 bases). This CDR3 is 14 amino acids long. The ends were cut back, 6 bases at V and 7 bases at J, with 16 bases in the middle. The V gene's germline CDR1 is MGHRA and CDR2 YSYEKL. The CDR3 loop is CASRRVGGGQPQHF. In DNA form, the CDR3 reads TGCGCCAGCAGAAGAGTGGGGGGAGGCCAGCCCCAGCATTTT.

The chain is built from TRBV6-5 and TRBJ2-7, with 7 bases lining up with TRBD1. This CDR3 is 12 amino acids long. Looked up from germline, CDR1 is MNHEY and CDR2 is SVGAGI. V lost 7 bases, J lost 6 bases, and 6 bases stayed unmatched. The CDR3 sequence is CASNDRAGEQYF. The CDR3 bases are TGTGCCAGCAACGACAGGGCAGGCGAGCAGTACTTC.

This clone occurred once. The V and J genes are TRBV4-1 and TRBJ1-3; the D gene is possibly TRBD1 (6 bases). V was trimmed by 2 bases and J by 4 bases, leaving 12 bases between them. CDR3 size: 15 residues. Germline-derived CDR1 and CDR2 are MGHRA and YSYEKL. CDR3 nucleotides: TGCGCCAGCAGCCAACTTACAGGGATCGGAAACACCATATATTTT. This codes for CASSQLTGIGNTIYF.

This chain uses TRBV5-1 with TRBJ2-3; TRBD1 agrees at 8 bases. The CDR3 runs to 16 residues. Germline lookup yields CDR1 SGHRS and CDR2 YFSETQ. The trim removed 0 bases at V and 4 bases at J, leaving 7 bases unmatched. CDR3 nucleotide sequence: TGCGCCAGCAGCTTGGCCGGGACAGGTCCTCCAGATACGCAGTATTTT. Residues: CASSLAGTGPPDTQYF.

The CDR3 region is CASSEEGFDRVGLHGNQPQHF. In DNA, the CDR3 is TGTGCCAGCAGTGAAGAAGGATTTGACAGGGTTGGGCTTCACGGCAATCAGCCCCAGCATTTT. This rearrangement joins TRBV2 to TRBJ1-5; 7 bases line up with TRBD1. V lost 1 base, J lost 2 bases, and 20 bases stayed unmatched. The CDR3 contains 21 residues. Germline V gives CDR1 SNHLY, CDR2 FYNNEI.

The CDR3 here is CASNTPSSENTGELFF. The CDR3 DNA sequence: TGTGCCAGCAATACACCGTCTAGCGAGAACACCGGGGAGCTGTTTTTT. The J gene is TRBJ2-2, the V gene TRBV6-6; a weak D match, TRBD2 (6 bases). Between the trimmed V and J ends, which lost 7 bases and 1 base, there was a span of 16 bases. This CDR3 spans 16 amino acids. Per the germline V gene, CDR1 is MNHNY and CDR2 is SVGAGI (reference sequence).

The V and J genes are TRBV27 and TRBJ2-1, with D possibly TRBD2 on 7 matching bases. The CDR3 is 19 residues long. The germline gives CDR1 MNHEY, CDR2 SMNVEV (reference sequence). V was shortened by 1 base and J by 1 base, with 20 bases between the two germline ends. The CDR3 spells CASSLLFPRGARSYNEQFF. CDR3 DNA sequence: TGTGCCAGCAGTTTATTGTTCCCTCGGGGGGCCCGTTCCTACAATGAGCAGTTCTTC.

V and J are TRBV6-6 and TRBJ1-5; D is uncertain. Trimming pared 4 bases from V and 5 bases from J, leaving 15 bases between. Germline V gene data show CDR1 as MNHNY and CDR2 as SVGAGI (reference sequence). The CDR3 is made up of 15 amino acids. CDR3 DNA: TGTGCCAGCAGTTCCCCTCGGGAGGGCGATCAGCCCCAGCATTTT. Residues: CASSSPREGDQPQHF.

The rearrangement joins TRBV6-4 to TRBJ1-6; D is perhaps TRBD1 (6 bases). The V gene lost 5 bases and the J gene lost 10 bases, with 9 bases spanning the gap. CDR3 length equals 12 residues. CDR1 and CDR2 (germline): MRHNA, SNTAGT. Written as DNA, the CDR3 is TGTGCCAGCAGTAGGGGGTCATCACCCCTCCACTTT. This translates into CASSRGSSPLHF.